The entry below gives a single TCR beta chain sequence along with its context. Its antigen is not known. The sample belongs to a study of T-cell reconstitution after alpha-beta-depleted transplantation in children. Study outcomes and limitations: Elevated TCRbeta diversity at day 60 was traced, in some patients, to surviving recipient T cells and thymic progenitors. Expanded clones from the graft, numbering several hundred, reportedly supplied alpha-beta T cells about two months after transplant. Fresh T-cell production supplied most of the T-cell counts and diversity seen one year after transplant.

During its preparation, the TCRbeta library received unique molecular identifiers. TCRdb independently ran MiXCR on the PCR reads; one entry per CDR3 protein. The repertoire consists of about a million distinct CDR3 sequences, with roughly 29% occurring once and the leading ten covering over 25%. This clonotype was obtained from a boy in the first two years of life who had a stem cell transplant for SCID, so the T cells may come from the graft donor. Sequencing was performed on PBMCs, mostly from graft donor cells, taken 360 days after TCRalphabeta/CD19-depleted stem cell transplant.

This chain's CDR3 is CATSRDLIYREQFF. In DNA form, the CDR3 reads TGTGCCACCAGCAGAGATCTCATATACCGGGAGCAGTTCTTC. The chain links TRBV15 to TRBJ2-1; D unclear. This CDR3 is 14 amino acids long. Germline-derived CDR1 and CDR2 are LNHNV and YYDKDF (reference sequence). Trimming cost V 0 bases and J 10 bases, with 13 bases left between them.